This T cell receptor (beta chain) was obtained from a study of T cells expressing NK-cell markers. Study as a whole: HCMV seropositivity characterized seven of the eight sequenced donors, and seronegativity one. General study points: The CD3+CD56-NKG2C+ fraction was also led by these clonotypes in a handful of donors. What remained unclear was the HCMV specificity of expanded NKG2C+ T cell clones.

On this clonotype itself: The target antigen is unknown.

Libraries used 5'RACE template switching adding universal primer site and UMIs. Using the 5' RACE reads, TCRdb records one entry per CDR3 protein without DNA. In all, the sample yields more than 250,000 distinct CDR3 sequences. Germline CDR1 reads DFQATT; CDR2 reads SNEGSKA (reference sequence). The CDR3 contains 14 residues. The sample comprised blood T cells: a sorted CD56 or NKG2C T cell subset, CD4+ or CD8+ T cells, or bulk PBMC T cells (not recorded which). The clonotype was recovered from a man younger than 35 in good health. V and J are TRBV20-1 and TRBJ1-1. The CDR3 spells CSARVAGPNTEAFF.